This is a list of T cell receptor beta chains from one sample in a study of cytomegalovirus exposure and HLA in healthy donors. Produced via immunoSEQ multiplex PCR; TCRdb's table is partial and in-frame only. The table includes about 88,000 clones, roughly 79% detected once. The sequencing input was PBMCs. The receptor set was obtained from a woman aged 40 to 50 in good health and CMV-seronegative. Both conserved end residues are part of each CDR3. Fields, in order: J gene, V gene, clone size, D gene, CDR3 DNA, CDR3 protein. The D gene is left open where the match is weak. The size of a clone is reported for some rows only, either as once, few or many, or as a class for expanded clones.

TRBJ2-7 TRBV11-2 . . TGTGCCAGCAGCTTAGATAGGTCGGGGGAGCAGTACTTC CASSLDRSGEQYF
TRBJ2-7 TRBV19 once . TGTGCCAGTAGCTTTAGCTTCACTAGCTACGAGCAGTACTTC CASSFSFTSYEQYF
TRBJ2-7 TRBV4-1 . . TGCGCCAGCAGCCAAGTGATTTTTGAGCGGGTTACCTACGAGCAGTACTTC CASSQVIFERVTYEQYF
TRBJ2-7 TRBV7-9 . TRBD2 TGTGCCAGCAGCTCTACCCAACTAGCGGGGTTCTACGAGCAGTACTTC CASSSTQLAGFYEQYF
TRBJ2-7 TRBV7-2 . TRBD2 TGTGCCAGCAGCCCGGGGGGTTCGGTGAGCGAGCAGTACTTC CASSPGGSVSEQYF
TRBJ2-3 TRBV27 . . TGTGCCACCCTCGGTGAGACAGATACGCAGTATTTT CATLGETDTQYF
TRBJ2-7 TRBV4-2 . TRBD2 TGTGCCAGCAGCCAAGAACTGGGGACTAGCGGACCCTACGAGCAGTACTTC CASSQELGTSGPYEQYF
TRBJ1-1 TRBV18 . TRBD1 TGTGCCAGCTCACTTATAGACAGGGACACTGAAGCTTTCTTT CASSLIDRDTEAFF
TRBJ2-3 TRBV11-2 . TRBD2 TGTGCCAGCAGCCCTAGCGGGGGGAGGACAGATACGCAGTATTTT CASSPSGGRTDTQYF
TRBJ1-5 TRBV19 once TRBD1 TGTGCCAGTAGTCCCTCGGGACAGGCAAATCAGCCCCAGCATTTT CASSPSGQANQPQHF
TRBJ2-1 TRBV5-8 . TRBD2 TGTGCCAGCAGCTTCCTAGCGGGGTACAATGAGCAGTTCTTC CASSFLAGYNEQFF
TRBJ1-1 TRBV25-1 . TRBD1 TGTGCCAGTCGGACAGGCTGGAACACTGAAGCTTTCTTT CASRTGWNTEAFF
TRBJ2-1 TRBV7-3 . . TGTGCCAGCAGCTCGTCGACTCTTACACCTTACAATGAGCAGTTCTTC CASSSSTLTPYNEQFF
TRBJ2-5 TRBV6-1 . TRBD2 TGTGCCAGCGGTGGACGGGGGGTTGTGGAGACCCAGTACTTC CASGGRGVVETQYF
TRBJ2-6 TRBV7-9 few . TGTGCCAGCAGCTTCTCCTATGGGGCCAACGTCCTGACTTTC CASSFSYGANVLTF
TRBJ2-5 TRBV5-6 few TRBD1 TGTGCCAGCGGGGACAGAAGACAAGAGACCCAGTACTTC CASGDRRQETQYF
TRBJ1-2 TRBV27 once . TGTGCCAGCAGTCGAGCCCCCCTCCTCTATGGCTACACCTTC CASSRAPLLYGYTF
TRBJ2-5 TRBV7-2 . TRBD2 TGTGCCAGCAACCGACTAGCCCAGAAAGAGACCCAGTACTTC CASNRLAQKETQYF
TRBJ1-1 TRBV6-6 . . TGTGCCAGCCTTACCTTCGGGCGGGGCACTGAAGCTTTCTTT CASLTFGRGTEAFF
TRBJ1-1 TRBV18 . . TGTGCCAGCTCACGACCGGGGGGAACTGAAGCTTTCTTT CASSRPGGTEAFF
TRBJ1-5 TRBV4-2 . TRBD1 TGTGCCAGCAGCCAAGATGGCACAGGGGCTCAGCCCCAGCATTTT CASSQDGTGAQPQHF
TRBJ1-6 TRBV5-4 . TRBD1 TGTGCCAGCAGCTCGGGACAGGGGAATTCACCCCTCCACTTT CASSSGQGNSPLHF
TRBJ1-6 TRBV2 . TRBD1 TGTGCCAGCAGTATGGGACAGGAATGGGGTTCACCCCTCCACTTT CASSMGQEWGSPLHF
TRBJ1-4 TRBV27 few TRBD1 TGTGCCAGCAGTCGACAGGGCATTAATGAAAAACTGTTTTTT CASSRQGINEKLFF
TRBJ2-1 TRBV9 . TRBD1 TGTGCCAGCAGCGTACTGGGGACAGGGAATAATGAGCAGTTCTTC CASSVLGTGNNEQFF
TRBJ1-4 TRBV9 . . TGTGCCAGCAGCGTGCAGGGGCTCGATGAAAAACTGTTTTTT CASSVQGLDEKLFF
TRBJ2-1 TRBV6-4 medium-sized TRBD2 TGTGCCAGCAGTGCTGGCGCGGGGGACTACAATGAGCAGTTCTTC CASSAGAGDYNEQFF
TRBJ2-5 TRBV19 . TRBD2 TGTGCCAGTAGTATTGGTGGCGGGAGGTCAGAGACCCAGTACTTC CASSIGGGRSETQYF